Each of the 9 T cell receptor beta chains below was sequenced from the same sample in a study of T cells after yellow fever vaccination. TCRdb re-derived calls from the 5' RACE reads in MiXCR, one entry per CDR3 protein. The sample holds about 140,000 distinct CDR3 sequences, under 7% seen once. The sample consisted of CD4+ T cells sorted from PBMCs, taken 10 days after the yellow fever booster vaccination. The source of these receptors is a young man who received the YFV17D yellow fever vaccine.

This clonotype showed up many times. For the CDR3, the DNA is TGCGCCAGCAGCTTGGGGTCAACTAGAATCCAAGAGACCCAGTACTTC. Translating gives CASSLGSTRIQETQYF. This sequence joins TRBV5-1 and TRBJ2-5; possibly TRBD2 for D (5 bases). V lost 0 bases to trimming and J lost 1 base, with 13 bases between them. The germline V gene encodes CDR1 SGHRS and CDR2 YFSETQ. The CDR3 totals 16 residues. The variable domain in full, with the rest retrieved from reference TRBV5-1 and TRBJ2-5, is KAGVTQTPRYLIKTRGQQVTLSCSPISGHRSVSWYQQTPGQGLQFLFEYFSETQRNKGNFPGRFSGRQFSNSRSEMNVSTLELGDSALYLCASSLGSTRIQETQYFGPGTRLLVL.

The rearrangement joins TRBV12-3 or TRBV12-4 to TRBJ1-1; no firm D call. The CDR3 is 13 residues long. Deletions cut 5 bases from V and 5 bases from J, with 12 bases between. The chain's CDR3 is CASSPMSRTEAFF. The CDR3 DNA reads as TGTGCCAGCAGTCCCATGTCCAGGACTGAAGCTTTCTTT.

This clonotype has a handful of counts. The rearrangement uses TRBV5-1 and TRBJ2-3; the match to TRBD1 covers 9 bases. Losses at the gene ends were 0 bases for V and 6 bases for J; bases not matched to a gene: 8. The CDR3 is 16 residues long. Germline V gene sequence: CDR1 SGHRS, CDR2 YFSETQ. CDR3 bases: TGCGCCAGCAGCTTGGCTCAGACAGGGGGTGGTGATACGCAGTATTTT. It codes for CASSLAQTGGGDTQYF.

This clonotype has a count of ten or more. The V and J genes are TRBV10-3 and TRBJ2-3; no definite D call. The germline gives CDR1 ENHRY, CDR2 SYGVKD. The V and J ends lost 4 bases and 0 bases respectively, with 11 bases between them. The CDR3 runs to 15 residues. CDR3 region: CAISAPDLSTDTQYF. The CDR3 DNA is TGTGCCATCAGTGCACCTGACCTAAGCACAGATACGCAGTATTTT.

Ten or more counts support this clonotype. The chain combines TRBV7-2 with TRBJ2-5; D unclear. Germline V gene sequence: CDR1 SGHTA, CDR2 FQGNSA. V dropped 5 bases and J dropped 5 bases, with 9 bases sitting between them. The CDR3 extends over 12 amino acids. Here the CDR3 DNA reads TGTGCCAGCAGCCTATCATCGGAGACCCAGTACTTC. Translation gives CASSLSSETQYF.

The chain has TRBV7-3 and TRBJ2-1, with TRBD2 matching over 13 bases. Trimming cost V 5 bases and J 7 bases; bases outside gene matches: 5. There are 15 residues in the CDR3. Germline loops: CDR1 SGHTA, CDR2 FQGTGA. The CDR3 nucleotides read TGTGCCAGCAGCCCGGGACTAGCGGGAAGAAATGAGCAGTTCTTC. Translation: CASSPGLAGRNEQFF.

At least ten counts were recorded for this clonotype. The CDR3 coding sequence is TGTGCCAGCTCACAACTAGCGGGAGATACCGGGGAGCTGTTTTTT. It encodes CASSQLAGDTGELFF. The rearrangement joins TRBV18 to TRBJ2-2; 11 nucleotides agree with TRBD2. Germline CDR1 reads KGHSH; CDR2 reads LQKENI. The CDR3 covers 15 residues. The trim removed 4 bases at V and 5 bases at J, leaving 3 bases unmatched.

In its sample, this clonotype was seen a few times. V is TRBV4-2 and J is TRBJ2-3, with 10 bases identical to TRBD2. Germline V gene sequence: CDR1 LGHNA, CDR2 YNFKEQ. Trimming removed 4 bases from V and 3 bases from J; junction bases left unmatched: 13. This CDR3 comprises 18 residues. CDR3 nucleotide sequence: TGTGCCAGCAGCCCCGCCGGGACTAGCGCAAGAGCTACAGATACGCAGTATTTT. It specifies CASSPAGTSARATDTQYF.

This clonotype was picked up many times. The rearrangement links TRBV5-1 to TRBJ1-1; D uncertain. CDR1 SGHRS and CDR2 YFSETQ come from the germline V gene. Deletions cut 0 bases from V and 3 bases from J, with 9 bases between. CDR3 length equals 14 residues. Written as DNA, the CDR3 is TGCGCCAGCAGCTTGGGATCCGGATACACTGAAGCTTTCTTT. Translating it yields CASSLGSGYTEAFF.